Presented here are 12 T cell receptor beta chains from one specimen sequenced in a study of shared clonotypes between healthy human individuals. Clones were read by immunoSEQ multiplex PCR, and TCRdb kept only the in-frame ones, dropping some. Of over 400,000 clones detected, around 80% appear once; the ten largest clones hold around 12%. The sample taken for sequencing was PBMCs. These receptors came from a woman between 40 and 55 years old in good health. Some clones in this sample may be carry-over from other donors' samples.

The CDR3 region is CASSPQVDEQFF. CDR3 nucleotide sequence: TGTGCCAGCTCACCACAAGTGGACGAGCAGTTCTTC. The V call is TRBV18, the J call TRBJ2-1; D remains unclear. In germline, CDR1 is KGHSH, CDR2 LQKENI. This CDR3 has 12 amino acids. V was cut by 1 base and J by 10 bases, with 8 bases left in between. The full variable domain, its missing parts supplied by reference TRBV18 and TRBJ2-1, is NAGVMQNPRHLVRRRGQEARLRCSPMKGHSHVYWYRQLPEEGLKFMVYLQKENIIDESGMPKERFSAEFPKEGPSILRIQQVVRGDSAAYFCASSPQVDEQFFGPGTRLTVL.

This sequence joins TRBV5-1 and TRBJ1-2; no reliable D call. The V gene's germline CDR1 is SGHRS and CDR2 YFSETQ. The CDR3 runs 14 residues. V was clipped by 5 bases and J by 3 bases, with 14 bases between them. CDR3 DNA sequence: TGCGCCAGCAGGTCGGGGAGGGTGGACTATGGCTACACCTTC. This gives the protein CASRSGRVDYGYTF.

Comment on this clone: One base separates it from a far larger clone, so it is likely a read error. The same CDR3 can be traced to other DNA sequences in this sample. This chain joins TRBV7-9 and TRBJ1-2; no definite D call. The CDR3 has 14 residues. V lost 5 bases and J lost 8, with 18 bases in between. From germline, CDR1 is SEHNR and CDR2 FQNEAQ (reference sequence). CDR3 bases: TGTGCCAGCAGCGACCGAGACGGCGATCGGGGCTACACCTTC. It yields the protein CASSDRDGDRGYTF. Looking up the rest from reference TRBV7-9 and TRBJ1-2 gives the full variable domain: DTGVSQNPRHKITKRGQNVTFRCDPISEHNRLYWYRQTLGQGPEFLTYFQNEAQLEKSRLLSDRFSAERPKGSFSTLEIQRTEQGDSAMYLCASSDRDGDRGYTFGSGTRLTVV.

This clone has just a few counts. The J gene is TRBJ1-4, the V gene TRBV18, with 9 bases identical to TRBD1. The CDR3 totals 14 residues. V shed 1 base, J shed 6 bases, and the junction held 0 bases outside the gene matches. Germline loops: CDR1 KGHSH, CDR2 LQKENI. The CDR3 DNA reads as TGTGCCAGCTCACCACGGGACAGGGATGAAAAACTGTTTTTT. This gives the protein CASSPRDRDEKLFF.

The V call is TRBV28, the J call TRBJ2-7; D is unclear. The CDR3 is made up of 14 amino acids. Germline CDR1 is MDHEN and CDR2 is SYDVKM. The V end was cut by 5 bases, the J end by 4 bases, with 15 bases between. The CDR3 reads CASSEPHLAYEQYF. DNA of the CDR3: TGTGCCAGCAGTGAGCCTCATCTCGCTTACGAGCAGTACTTC.

The chain joins TRBV25-1 to TRBJ2-7, with 8 bases fitting TRBD2. CDR3 size: 16 residues. Germline CDR1 and CDR2: MGHDK and SYGVNS. V gave up 2 bases and J gave up 7 bases; unmatched junction bases: 13. CDR3 sequence (DNA): TGTGCCAGCAGTGAAGTTTTCCCAGCGGGAGCTGGGGAGCAGTACTTC. Its protein product is CASSEVFPAGAGEQYF.

The V gene is TRBV7-3, the J gene TRBJ2-1; no definite D call. With 4 bases removed from V and 5 bases from J, the gap between germline ends came to 9 bases. The CDR3 totals 13 residues. Looked up from germline, CDR1 is SGHTA and CDR2 is FQGTGA. The CDR3 bases are TGTGCCAGCAGCTCAGGCTCTCACAATGAGCAGTTCTTC. It translates to CASSSGSHNEQFF.

V and J are TRBV5-4 and TRBJ1-5; the D is unclear. Trimming left V 0 bases short and J 5 bases short, with 6 bases between. Germline V gene sequence: CDR1 SGHNT, CDR2 YYREEE (reference sequence). The CDR3 loop spans 13 amino acids. The DNA of the CDR3 is TGTGCCAGCAGCTTGGGTCTACATCAGCCCCAGCATTTT. This gives the protein CASSLGLHQPQHF.

This chain connects TRBV19 to TRBJ1-2, with a possible D match to TRBD1 (5 bases). V lost 7 bases to trimming and J lost 3 bases, with 15 bases between them. Looked up from germline, CDR1 is LNHDA and CDR2 is SQIVND (reference sequence). The CDR3 has 14 amino acids. The CDR3 here is CASTLPAGDYGYTF. The DNA for the CDR3 is TGTGCCAGTACCCTACCAGCGGGGGACTATGGCTACACCTTC.

On this clone: The junction does not match germline at one end; this may be a read error. CDR3 region: CGVLGLWQGASDTQYF. In nucleotides, the CDR3 is TGCGGCGTTCTGGGGTTGTGGCAGGGGGCTTCAGATACGCAGTATTTT. The gene calls are TRBV29-1 and TRBJ2-3; TRBD1 agrees at 8 bases. Germline assignment: CDR1 SQVTM and CDR2 ANQGSEA. CDR3 length: 16 residues.

This chain links TRBV28 with TRBJ2-3; 7 bases map to TRBD2. The trim removed 3 bases at V and 3 bases at J, leaving 6 bases unmatched. This CDR3 is built from 15 residues. Germline CDR1 and CDR2: MDHEN and SYDVKM. For the CDR3, the DNA is TGTGCCAGCAGTTTTGGGGGGGTTGGGACAGATACGCAGTATTTT. This codes for CASSFGGVGTDTQYF.

The chain is built from TRBV5-6 and TRBJ1-3; 7 bases are shared with TRBD1. Germline CDR1 is SGHDT and CDR2 is YYEEEE. The V segment lost 2 bases and the J segment 4 bases; nucleotides outside the gene matches: 6. The CDR3 spans 15 residues. In DNA form, the CDR3 reads TGTGCCAGCAGCTTCAGAGGGGGCGCGGGAAACACCATATATTTT. Translated, it gives CASSFRGGAGNTIYF. The full variable domain, in which reference TRBV5-6 and TRBJ1-3 provide the parts outside the CDR3, is DAGVTQSPTHLIKTRGQQVTLRCSPKSGHDTVSWYQQALGQGPQFIFQYYEEEERQRGNFPDRFSGHQFPNYSSELNVNALLLGDSALYLCASSFRGGAGNTIYFGEGSWLTVV.